This is a list of T cell receptor beta chains from one sample in a study of identifying expanded T cells in peripheral blood. Sequenced by immunoSEQ multiplex PCR; TCRdb stores in-frame clones only, minus some. The profile covers tens of thousands of clones, with 65% to 85% appearing a single time and about 19% taken by the ten largest. The source material was blood. The receptors were gathered from a person aged 18 to 70 in good health. CDR3s include the opening cysteine and the closing phenylalanine or tryptophan. The D gene is left open where the match is weak. Clone size appears in some rows only: once, few, many, or a class for an expanded clone.

d_call	j_call	v_call	clone_size	cdr3_aa	cdr3_nt
NA	TRBJ2-5	TRBV27	NA	CASSGKRTGMRETQYF	TGTGCCAGCAGTGGTAAACGTACGGGGATGCGGGAGACCCAGTACTTC
TRBD2	TRBJ2-1	TRBV7-7	few	CASSLTSGHNEQFF	TGTGCTAGCAGCTTAACTAGCGGTCACAATGAGCAGTTCTTC
NA	TRBJ2-5	TRBV5-6	once	CASSSDRYQETQYF	TGTGCCAGCAGCTCGGACCGCTACCAAGAGACCCAGTACTTC
NA	TRBJ2-7	TRBV6-5	NA	CASSYSAGGTYEQYF	TGTGCCAGCAGTTACTCAGCAGGGGGGACCTACGAGCAGTACTTC
TRBD1	TRBJ1-1	TRBV28	NA	CASRGTGGANTEAFF	TGTGCCAGCAGGGGGACAGGGGGGGCGAACACTGAAGCTTTCTTT
NA	TRBJ2-3	TRBV7-9	once	CASSLTLSTDTQYF	TGTGCCAGCAGCTTAACCCTGAGCACAGATACGCAGTATTTT
TRBD2	TRBJ2-1	TRBV7-3	NA	CASSFNGGSGEQFF	TGTGCCAGCAGCTTTAATGGCGGGAGTGGTGAGCAGTTCTTC
NA	TRBJ1-2	TRBV28	NA	CASSPPGPRYGYTF	TGTGCCAGCAGCCCGCCGGGCCCTCGATATGGCTACACCTTC
NA	TRBJ1-4	TRBV29-1	NA	CSVLHEKLFF	TGCAGCGTCCTACACGAAAAACTGTTTTTT
NA	TRBJ2-7	TRBV28	NA	CASSLYLSSTVYEQYF	TGTGCCAGCAGTTTATACCTGTCATCGACAGTATACGAGCAGTACTTC
TRBD1	TRBJ2-1	TRBV5-6	NA	CASSRGQGAYYNEQFF	TGTGCCAGCAGCCGGGGACAGGGGGCCTACTACAATGAGCAGTTCTTC
NA	TRBJ2-7	TRBV11-2	few	CASSAGRSRGYEQYF	TGTGCCAGCAGCGCAGGACGTTCCCGGGGGTACGAGCAGTACTTC
NA	TRBJ1-3	TRBV7-3	NA	CASSRTGFSGNTIYF	TGTGCCAGCAGTCGAACAGGCTTCTCTGGAAACACCATATATTTT
TRBD1	TRBJ1-5	TRBV28	NA	CASSSTDRRQPQHF	TGTGCCAGCAGTTCCACGGACAGGCGTCAGCCCCAGCATTTT
TRBD2	TRBJ2-1	TRBV28	NA	CASSLSGSGYNEQFF	TGTGCCAGCAGTTTAAGCGGGAGCGGCTACAATGAGCAGTTCTTC
NA	TRBJ2-3	TRBV6-6	NA	CASSKADTQYF	TGTGCCAGCAGTAAAGCGGATACGCAGTATTTT
NA	TRBJ1-5	TRBV28	NA	CASSLAGGLYQPQHF	TGTGCCAGCAGTCTGGCTGGGGGGCTATATCAGCCCCAGCATTTT
TRBD1	TRBJ1-2	TRBV7-8	NA	CASSPLTGGTNYGYTF	TGTGCCAGCAGCCCCCTAACAGGGGGCACTAACTATGGCTACACCTTC
TRBD1	TRBJ1-2	TRBV28	NA	CASSLTGVEFDGYTF	TGTGCCAGCAGCCTTACAGGGGTTGAGTTCGATGGCTACACCTTC
TRBD2	TRBJ2-7	TRBV28	NA	CASSTGLAGATYEQYF	TGTGCCAGCAGTACGGGACTAGCGGGAGCTACCTACGAGCAGTACTTC
NA	TRBJ1-4	TRBV7-9	NA	CASSLVQGEKLFF	TGTGCCAGCAGCTTAGTACAGGGTGAAAAACTGTTTTTT
NA	TRBJ1-2	TRBV2	NA	CASTKRESTHF	TGTGCCAGCACAAAGCGGGAGTCTACACACTTC
NA	TRBJ2-7	TRBV4-3	NA	CASSQDQGGSYEQYF	TGCGCCAGCAGCCAAGATCAGGGAGGCTCCTACGAGCAGTACTTC
NA	TRBJ2-2	TRBV4-2	NA	CASSQERKTNTGELFF	TGTGCCAGCAGCCAAGAACGGAAAACGAACACCGGGGAGCTGTTTTTT
NA	TRBJ2-7	TRBV15	NA	CATSRDLGRGNEQYF	TGTGCCACCAGCAGAGATTTGGGTCGGGGGAACGAGCAGTACTTC
NA	TRBJ1-4	TRBV28	NA	CASRGGGVGEKLFF	TGTGCCAGCAGGGGCGGAGGTGTGGGAGAAAAACTGTTTTTT
NA	TRBJ1-4	TRBV7-9	once	CASTGTHEKLFF	TGTGCCAGCACCGGGACTCATGAAAAACTGTTTTTT
TRBD2	TRBJ2-1	TRBV19	NA	CASSIAGGSSYNEQFF	TGTGCCAGTAGTATAGCGGGCGGGAGCTCCTACAATGAGCAGTTCTTC
NA	TRBJ2-7	TRBV7-2	few	CASSVASSDEQYF	TGTGCCAGCAGCGTCGCTAGTTCGGACGAGCAGTACTTC
NA	TRBJ1-1	TRBV30	NA	CAWGRMNTEAFF	TGTGCCTGGGGGAGGATGAACACTGAAGCTTTCTTT
NA	TRBJ2-3	TRBV29-1	NA	CSGGGGGRRTDTQYF	TGCAGCGGTGGAGGGGGGGGCAGGCGCACAGATACGCAGTATTTT